The 20 T cell receptor beta chains below come from one sample, sequenced in a study of T cell clonality in common variable immunodeficiency. Method: immunoSEQ multiplex PCR; TCRdb's copy keeps in-frame clones and lacks some. In total the sample includes 50,000 or so clones, none of them seen once. Material for sequencing was peripheral blood mononuclear cells. These receptors were collected from a person aged 18 to 70 in good health.

Comments on this clone: The read terminates 3 residues before the CDR3 end, so the remaining end is supplied by the germline J gene. The V call is TRBV10-2, the J call TRBJ2-7, with a possible D match to TRBD2 (6 bases). V shed 6 bases and J shed 1 base, with 16 bases lying between them. CDR1 and CDR2 (germline): WSHSY, SAAADI. The CDR3 is made up of 15 amino acids. CDR3 DNA, as far as it was read: TGCGCCAGCAGGGAACTACCGAGCGGGTCCTACGAG. Translated, it gives CASRELPSGSYE. The CDR3 in its entirety is CASRELPSGSYEQYF.

In this sample, this clone turned up many times. The read gets to within 3 residues of the CDR3 end, and the germline J gene fills in the rest. V and J are TRBV20-1 and TRBJ1-3, with no clear D. The CDR3 covers 15 residues. Trimming shortened V by 6 bases and J by 1 base, and 16 bases separated the two germline ends. Germline-derived CDR1 and CDR2 are DFQATT and SNEGSKA (reference sequence). The CDR3 spells CSAGQRLQSGNTIYF. CDR3 bases read: TGCAGTGCGGGCCAGAGGCTCCAATCTGGAAACACC.

At least ten counts were recorded for this clone. The read falls 3 residues short of the CDR3 end, and the missing part is taken from the germline J gene. The chain couples TRBV20-1 to TRBJ1-5, with 8 bases aligning to TRBD1. CDR3 length: 13 amino acids. Unmatched junction bases numbered 2, after V lost 4 bases and J lost 3 bases. CDR1 is DFQATT, CDR2 SNEGSKA, per germline (reference sequence). This CDR3 reads CSATGQDNQPQHF. Partial CDR3 DNA: TGCAGTGCTACGGGACAGGACAATCAGCCC.

This clone was seen at least ten times. The CDR3 goes on 3 residues after the read ends, and that part is filled in from the germline J gene. The rearrangement joins TRBV7-2 to TRBJ2-1, with 7 bases aligning to TRBD1. Germline-derived CDR1 and CDR2 are SGHTA and FQGNSA. This CDR3 region has 14 residues. V was pared by 4 bases and J by 4 bases, with 4 bases of the junction left unmatched. CDR3 bases read: TGTGCCAGCAGCTCTCTACAGGGGTACAATGAG. Residues: CASSSLQGYNE. The CDR3 as a whole reads CASSSLQGYNEQFF. Variable domain in full (rest from reference TRBV7-2 and TRBJ2-1): GAGVSQSPSNKVTEKGKDVELRCDPISGHTALYWYRQSLGQGLEFLIYFQGNSAPDKSGLPSDRFSAERTGGSVSTLTIQRTQQEDSAVYLCASSSLQGYNEQFFGPGTRLTVL.

A few counts support this clone. The sequenced part of the CDR3 DNA is TGCGCCAGCAGCCCATCGGGACAGCACAACGTG. Protein: CASSPSGQHNV. In full, the CDR3 is CASSPSGQHNVLFF. J is TRBJ2-2 and V is TRBV5-1; 7 nucleotides line up with TRBD1. The CDR3 end is not reached by the read, which stops 3 residues before it; the germline J gene fills it in. This CDR3 is 14 amino acids long. Germline V gene data show CDR1 as SGHRS and CDR2 as YFSETQ.

On this clone itself: The CDR3 end falls 3 residues outside the read, so it is completed with the germline J gene. The chain couples TRBV19 to TRBJ2-7, with a weak D call TRBD1 (5 bases). Trimming took off 1 base at V and 2 bases at J, with 12 bases between the two ends. Germline lookup yields CDR1 LNHDA and CDR2 SQIVND (reference sequence). The CDR3 spans 15 residues. The CDR3 here is CASSIAALQAYEQYF. The part of the CDR3 DNA that was read is TGTGCCAGTAGTATAGCCGCCTTACAGGCCTACGAG.

This clone was picked up many times. The CDR3 end is not reached by the read, which stops 3 residues before it; the germline J gene fills it in. The identical CDR3 is also encoded by other nucleotide sequences in the sample. J is TRBJ2-2 and V is TRBV4-1, with TRBD1 matching 7 bases. Germline lookup yields CDR1 MGHRA and CDR2 YSYEKL. The CDR3 runs 14 residues. The V segment lost 4 bases and the J segment 4 bases; nucleotides outside the gene matches: 3. Incomplete CDR3 DNA: TGCGCCAGCAGCCCCGACAGGGCCACCGGGGAG. It encodes CASSPDRATGE. The complete CDR3 protein is CASSPDRATGELFF.

This clone was observed many times. Read sequence stops 3 residues before the CDR3 end, and the germline J gene provides the missing end. This chain uses TRBV28 with TRBJ2-5; D is perhaps TRBD1 (5 bases). The CDR3 consists of 16 residues. Germline CDR1 MDHEN, CDR2 SYDVKM. V lost 3 bases to trimming and J lost 0 bases, with 14 bases between them. The CDR3 DNA, read in part, is TGTGCCAGCAGTTTGCAGTACAGGACCAACCAAGAGACC. As protein: CASSLQYRTNQET. The CDR3, in full, reads CASSLQYRTNQETQYF.

This clone was found many times. The read stops 3 residues short of the end of the CDR3; the missing end is completed from the germline J gene. This chain uses TRBV13 with TRBJ2-5, with TRBD1 as a possible D gene (6 bases). The CDR3 is 14 residues long. Germline V gene data show CDR1 as PRHDT and CDR2 as FYEKMQ (reference sequence). The V end was cut by 3 bases, the J end by 2 bases, with 10 bases between. The CDR3 reads CASSFPGQQETQYF. The covered CDR3 bases are TGTGCCAGCAGCTTTCCCGGACAGCAAGAGACC.

In this sample, this clone turned up many times. The read gets to within 3 residues of the CDR3 end, and the germline J gene fills in the rest. V and J are TRBV12-3 or TRBV12-4 and TRBJ2-1; 8 bases fit TRBD1. Unmatched junction bases numbered 5, after V lost 1 base and J lost 6 bases. There are 15 residues in the CDR3. The CDR3 is CASSLGAGGLNEQFF. Incomplete CDR3 DNA: TGTGCCAGCAGTTTAGGGGCAGGGGGCCTCAATGAG.

Ten or more counts support this clone. The read stops 3 residues short of the end of the CDR3; the missing end is completed from the germline J gene. This chain connects TRBV30 to TRBJ1-4; 8 positions agree with TRBD1. The CDR3 extends over 12 amino acids. Germline CDR1 and CDR2: GTSNPN and SVGIG (reference sequence). V was pared by 5 bases and J by 6 bases, with 2 bases of the junction left unmatched. This CDR3 reads CAWSGGDEKLFF. Partial CDR3 DNA: TGTGCCTGGTCAGGGGGCGATGAAAAA.

There are many counts of this clone. The read halts 3 residues ahead of the CDR3 end, with the missing end drawn from the germline J gene. This chain connects TRBV20-1 to TRBJ2-7; D is perhaps TRBD2 (5 bases). This CDR3 region has 12 residues. V was clipped by 2 bases and J by 6 bases, with 11 bases between them. CDR1 is DFQATT and CDR2 is SNEGSKA in the germline V gene (reference sequence). Here the CDR3 reads CSARSGIGEQYF. The CDR3 DNA, read in part, is TGCAGTGCTAGATCGGGGATTGGCGAG.

This clone was observed many times. Read data end 3 residues before the CDR3 end; the end is taken from the germline J gene. The rearrangement uses TRBV5-6 and TRBJ2-5; possible D gene TRBD2, 5 bases. The CDR3 totals 12 residues. Between the trimmed V and J ends, which lost 3 bases and 5 bases, there was a span of 8 bases. Per the germline V gene, CDR1 is SGHDT and CDR2 is YYEEEE. CDR3 DNA (partial): TGTGCCAGCAGCTCGGGGTGGGAGACC. Translation: CASSSGWET. The full-length CDR3 reads as CASSSGWETQYF. Combining the CDR3 with reference TRBV5-6 and TRBJ2-5 gives the whole variable domain DAGVTQSPTHLIKTRGQQVTLRCSPKSGHDTVSWYQQALGQGPQFIFQYYEEEERQRGNFPDRFSGHQFPNYSSELNVNALLLGDSALYLCASSSGWETQYFGPGTRLLVL.

This clone was counted many times. Sequencing ends 3 residues short of the CDR3 end; the germline J gene provides the rest. The rearrangement links TRBV7-9 to TRBJ2-1, with 7 bases that match TRBD1. In germline, CDR1 is SEHNR, CDR2 FQNEAQ (reference sequence). The trim removed 3 bases at V and 7 bases at J, leaving 9 bases unmatched. The CDR3 has 15 amino acids. The CDR3 protein is CASSFSGTASNEQFF. The DNA read from the CDR3 is TGTGCCAGCAGCTTCTCCGGGACAGCCAGTAATGAG.

This clone was recorded many times. Read sequence stops 3 residues before the CDR3 end, and the germline J gene provides the missing end. The chain combines TRBV4-1 with TRBJ2-1, with a tentative D call TRBD1 (5 bases). With 1 base removed from V and 4 bases from J, the gap between germline ends came to 11 bases. This CDR3 contains 15 residues. Per germline, CDR1 MGHRA and CDR2 YSYEKL. The CDR3 spells CASSQALTGYNEQFF. The DNA read from the CDR3 is TGCGCCAGCAGCCAAGCCCTAACAGGTTACAATGAG.

This clone was picked up many times. The missing CDR3 end, 3 residues past where the read stops, is filled in from the germline J gene. V gene TRBV27 combines with J gene TRBJ1-2, with 9 positions matching TRBD1. This CDR3 region has 12 residues. CDR1 and CDR2 from the germline V gene are MNHEY and SMNVEV (reference sequence). The DNA read from the CDR3 is TGTGCCAGCAGGGGACAGGGCCCTGTC. It codes for CASRGQGPV. The CDR3 in full is CASRGQGPVYTF.

There are many counts of this clone. Compared with germline, one end of the junction differs, possibly owing to a read error. The CDR3 bases that were read are TGCGCCAGCAGCCTAAATCTCCCTGGACAGGGGAACACTGAA. Its protein product is CASSLNLPGQGNTE. The complete CDR3 sequence is CASSLNLPGQGNTEAFF. The chain combines TRBV4-2 with TRBJ1-1, with 8 bases fitting TRBD1. From the germline J gene comes the end of the CDR3, since the read stops 3 residues before it. Germline CDR1 and CDR2: LGHNA and YNFKEQ. This CDR3 has 17 residues.

This clone has at least ten counts. The CDR3 extends 3 residues past the end of the read, so its final part is completed from the germline J gene. The chain joins TRBV7-2 to TRBJ2-7; TRBD2 agrees at 7 bases. Germline CDR1 reads SGHTA; CDR2 reads FQGNSA. V gave up 5 bases and J gave up 3 bases; unmatched junction bases: 10. The CDR3 extends over 15 amino acids. The CDR3 protein is CASSQGGAEHYEQYF. Incomplete CDR3 DNA: TGTGCCAGCAGCCAGGGAGGGGCCGAACACTACGAG.

This clone has at least ten counts. Sequencing ends 3 residues short of the CDR3 end; the germline J gene provides the rest. V gene TRBV7-2 combines with J gene TRBJ1-2; 8 nucleotides line up with TRBD1. The V segment lost 5 bases and the J segment 4 bases; nucleotides outside the gene matches: 9. Germline V gene lookup returns CDR1 SGHTA and CDR2 FQGNSA. The CDR3 length is 15 residues. The chain's CDR3 is CASSPDRVRRYGYTF. CDR3 bases read: TGTGCCAGCAGCCCGGACAGGGTTCGGCGCTATGGC.

At least ten counts were recorded for this clone. The CDR3 extends 3 residues past the end of the read, so its final part is completed from the germline J gene. This chain uses TRBV4-1 with TRBJ2-5, with 8 nucleotides matching TRBD2. Germline CDR1 MGHRA, CDR2 YSYEKL. The CDR3 totals 15 residues. V shed 4 bases and J 5 bases; nucleotides not matched to a gene: 9. The CDR3 region is CASSLGGTRLETQYF. The part of the CDR3 DNA that was read is TGCGCCAGCAGCCTAGGCGGGACTAGGTTGGAGACC.